One sample yielded the 28 T cell receptor beta chains listed below, sequenced in a study of shared clonotypes between healthy human individuals. The table came from immunoSEQ multiplex PCR; TCRdb's copy has only in-frame clones and leaves some out. The sample consists of 950,000 to 1,100,000 clones, 75% to 80% of them appearing once. Sequenced: memory CD4+ T cells from PBMCs. Subset denoted: CD45RA-negative fraction. These receptors were obtained from a man in his late teens or twenties in good health. Some clones in this sample may be carry-over from other donors' samples.

The sample holds one count of this clone. V and J are TRBV11-1 and TRBJ2-7; D is tentatively TRBD1 or TRBD2 (5 bases each). Trimming took 4 bases from V and 4 from J, leaving 8 bases between them. The V gene's germline CDR1 is SGHAT and CDR2 FQDESV (reference sequence). The CDR3 has 12 residues. The CDR3 region has the DNA TGTGCCAGCAGCTCGGGGCTTTACGAGCAGTACTTC. It specifies CASSSGLYEQYF. The whole variable domain, remainder taken from reference TRBV11-1 and TRBJ2-7, is EAEVAQSPRYKITEKSQAVAFWCDPISGHATLYWYRQILGQGPELLVQFQDESVVDDSQLPKDRFSAERLKGVDSTLKIQPAELGDSAMYLCASSSGLYEQYFGPGTRLTVT.

This sequence joins TRBV7-2 and TRBJ2-2; D ambiguous. V dropped 6 bases and J dropped 9 bases, with 8 bases sitting between them. There are 11 residues in the CDR3. The germline V gene encodes CDR1 SGHTA and CDR2 FQGNSA. The CDR3 nucleotides read TGTGCCAGCAGGGGCCCTAGGGAGCTGTTTTTT. As protein: CASRGPRELFF.

With regard to this clone: At the DNA level, this CDR3 is encoded by other sequences in the same sample as well. The V and J genes are TRBV11-3 and TRBJ2-1; D gene unclear. Germline lookup yields CDR1 SGHNT and CDR2 YENEEA. V lost 1 base and J lost 3, with 4 bases in between. The CDR3 covers 13 residues. CDR3 region: CASSLGGYNEQFF. CDR3 DNA: TGTGCCAGCAGCTTAGGGGGCTACAATGAGCAGTTCTTC.

This chain connects TRBV10-3 to TRBJ2-3; no clear D gene. V shed 3 bases and J shed 0 bases, with 4 bases lying between them. Germline V CDR1 and CDR2: ENHRY, SYGVKD. The CDR3 covers 13 residues. CDR3 residues: CAISEGSTDTQYF. The CDR3 bases are TGTGCCATCAGTGAAGGGAGCACAGATACGCAGTATTTT.

The DNA of the CDR3 is TGTGCCAGCAGTTCGACAGGAGAGACCCAGTACTTC. Its translation is CASSSTGETQYF. The gene calls are TRBV6-5 and TRBJ2-5; weak D call: TRBD1 (6 bases). V shed 4 bases and J shed 4 bases, with 7 bases lying between them. Germline CDR1 is MNHEY and CDR2 is SVGAGI. The CDR3 runs to 12 residues.

The CDR3 here is CASSGGQWVEQYF. Here the CDR3 DNA reads TGCGCCAGCAGCGGGGGGCAGTGGGTCGAGCAGTACTTC. This chain joins TRBV5-1 and TRBJ2-7; perhaps D is TRBD1 or TRBD2 (6 bases each). Germline CDR1 SGHRS, CDR2 YFSETQ. Trimming took off 4 bases at V and 6 bases at J, with 14 bases between the two ends. The CDR3 consists of 13 residues.

V and J are TRBV29-1 and TRBJ2-7; 9 positions agree with TRBD1. V shed 2 bases, J shed 5 bases, and the junction held 4 bases outside the gene matches. This CDR3 region has 13 residues. Germline V lookup: CDR1 SQVTM, CDR2 ANQGSEA. CDR3 DNA sequence: TGCAGCGTTGAAACAGGGGGCGTGGACGAGCAGTACTTC. Translation gives CSVETGGVDEQYF.

V is TRBV7-2 and J is TRBJ2-5, with 13 positions matching TRBD2. The J call may be faulty, since TRBJ2-7 better matches the DNA end. CDR1 is SGHTA, CDR2 FQGNSA, per germline. This CDR3 comprises 18 residues. CDR3 amino acids: CASSHGTSGTGLAYEQYF. CDR3 coding DNA: TGTGCCAGCAGCCACGGGACTAGCGGGACCGGACTGGCCTACGAGCAGTACTTC.

Worth noting for this clone: Other DNA sequences in this specimen translate into the identical CDR3. The V gene is TRBV28, the J gene TRBJ2-6; D ambiguous. This CDR3 spans 14 amino acids. The V end lost 2 bases, the J end lost 1 base, and 3 bases lay between the germline ends. Germline values: CDR1 MDHEN, CDR2 SYDVKM. This CDR3 reads CASSLRSGANVLTF. In DNA, the CDR3 is TGTGCCAGCAGTTTAAGGTCTGGGGCCAACGTCCTGACTTTC.

Worth noting for this clone: Other DNA sequences within the sample encode an identical CDR3. The rearrangement uses TRBV5-1 and TRBJ2-3; D gene ambiguous. Germline CDR1 reads SGHRS; CDR2 reads YFSETQ. The CDR3 is made up of 12 amino acids. The V gene lost 1 base and the J gene lost 6 bases, with 6 bases spanning the gap. DNA for the CDR3: TGCGCCAGCAGCTTGCAAGGTGATACGCAGTATTTT. Translation: CASSLQGDTQYF.

This chain connects TRBV6-5 to TRBJ1-4; perhaps TRBD1 as D (5 bases). Between the trimmed V and J ends, which lost 7 bases and 7 bases, there was a span of 16 bases. CDR1 is MNHEY and CDR2 is SVGAGI in the germline V gene. This CDR3 contains 14 residues. The CDR3 DNA is TGTGCCAGCACCAGAGGAGGGGCGTCTGAAAAACTGTTTTTT. Its translation: CASTRGGASEKLFF.

CDR3 sequence reads: CASSSRFGPMNTEAFF. In DNA, the CDR3 is TGTGCCAGCAGCTCCCGGTTTGGGCCCATGAACACTGAAGCTTTCTTT. V and J are TRBV7-2 and TRBJ1-1, with unresolved D. Trimming shortened V by 4 bases and J by 0 bases, and 15 bases separated the two germline ends. Looked up from germline, CDR1 is SGHTA and CDR2 is FQGNSA. The CDR3 totals 16 residues.

The chain couples TRBV6-6 to TRBJ2-7, with 7 positions matching TRBD1. The germline CDR1 and CDR2 sequences are MNHNY and SVGAGI (reference sequence). The CDR3 sequence is 14 residues long. The trim removed 7 bases at V and 2 bases at J, leaving 8 bases unmatched. The CDR3 DNA is TGTGCCAGCACCCACGACGGGACAGCCTACGAGCAGTACTTC. It translates to CASTHDGTAYEQYF.

V usage is TRBV27 and J usage is TRBJ1-2, with TRBD1 identical over 8 bases. Germline assignment: CDR1 MNHEY and CDR2 SMNVEV (reference sequence). V shed 5 bases and J 9 bases; nucleotides not matched to a gene: 11. The CDR3 is made up of 14 amino acids. DNA for the CDR3: TGTGCCAGCAGTACGACAGGGACAGGCCTGAGCTACACCTTC. Its protein product is CASSTTGTGLSYTF.

Remarks on this clone: Given a far larger clone just one base away, this is likely a sequencing read error. The genes are TRBV11-3 and TRBJ2-1; D remains unclear. Germline lookup yields CDR1 SGHNT and CDR2 YENEEA. The CDR3 spans 13 residues. The CDR3 loop is CVSGVSSYNEQFF. CDR3 bases: TGTGTCAGTGGTGTTTCTTCCTACAATGAGCAGTTCTTC.

This clone was counted once. The chain links TRBV5-1 to TRBJ2-7, with 8 bases fitting TRBD1. CDR1 SGHRS and CDR2 YFSETQ come from the germline V gene. CDR3 length: 15 residues. The J segment lost 5 bases and the V segment lost 0 bases, leaving 7 bases of the junction unmatched. CDR3 protein: CASSLDRGTRDEQYF. CDR3 DNA sequence: TGCGCCAGCAGCTTGGACAGGGGGACAAGGGACGAGCAGTACTTC. The full variable domain, rest sourced from reference TRBV5-1 and TRBJ2-7, is KAGVTQTPRYLIKTRGQQVTLSCSPISGHRSVSWYQQTPGQGLQFLFEYFSETQRNKGNFPGRFSGRQFSNSRSEMNVSTLELGDSALYLCASSLDRGTRDEQYFGPGTRLTVT.

The rearrangement joins TRBV2 to TRBJ2-5; tentatively, D is TRBD2 (5 bases). There are 14 residues in the CDR3. Germline loops: CDR1 SNHLY, CDR2 FYNNEI. Trimming left V 5 bases short and J 0 bases short, with 10 bases between. The CDR3 nucleotides read TGTGCCAGCAGTTTCAAGCGGTACCAAGAGACCCAGTACTTC. Translation gives CASSFKRYQETQYF.

The V gene is TRBV5-1, the J gene TRBJ2-2; D is undetermined. The germline V gene has CDR1 SGHRS and CDR2 YFSETQ. The length of the CDR3 is 15 residues. Trimming took 5 bases from V and 2 from J, leaving 13 bases between them. The CDR3 bases are TGCGCCAGCAGGGCAGGACCCTCTAACACCGGGGAGCTGTTTTTT. As protein: CASRAGPSNTGELFF.

Here the CDR3 reads CASSPGGLWETQYF. CDR3 DNA sequence: TGCGCCAGCAGTCCGGGCGGTCTCTGGGAGACCCAGTACTTC. The chain is built from TRBV10-2 and TRBJ2-5; D gene ambiguous. Germline V lookup: CDR1 WSHSY, CDR2 SAAADI. This CDR3 comprises 14 residues. V lost 5 bases to trimming and J lost 5 bases, with 15 bases between them.

V gene TRBV5-1 combines with J gene TRBJ2-1; D remains ambiguous. From germline, CDR1 is SGHRS and CDR2 YFSETQ. The germline V and J ends were trimmed by 4 bases and 6 bases, with 14 bases remaining between them. There are 14 residues in the CDR3. Written as DNA, the CDR3 is TGCGCCAGCAGCCCACGGGTGCCGGTCAATGAGCAGTTCTTC. Its protein is CASSPRVPVNEQFF.

The V gene is TRBV28, the J gene TRBJ2-7; the match to TRBD2 covers 9 bases. CDR1 is MDHEN and CDR2 is SYDVKM in the germline V gene. The CDR3 is 16 amino acids. After removal of 10 bases from V and 3 bases from J, the junction contained 16 bases not matched to a gene. The CDR3 loop is CATLGISGSYVYEQYF. The CDR3 coding sequence is TGTGCCACCCTGGGTATTAGCGGGAGTTACGTCTACGAGCAGTACTTC.

This clone was picked up one time. CDR3 sequence: CASSAGQGIWYGYTF. The CDR3 DNA is TGTGCCAGCAGCGCCGGACAGGGGATTTGGTATGGCTACACCTTC. The rearrangement links TRBV9 to TRBJ1-2; TRBD1 matches at 9 bases. In germline, CDR1 is SGDLS, CDR2 YYNGEE. This CDR3 region has 15 residues. Trimming cost V 3 bases and J 5 bases; bases outside gene matches: 8.

The chain employs TRBV29-1 and TRBJ2-1, with D tentatively TRBD2 (5 bases). The CDR3 sequence is 12 residues long. Germline CDR1 is SQVTM and CDR2 is ANQGSEA. The V end was cut by 1 base, the J end by 6 bases, with 7 bases between. The CDR3 nucleotides read TGCAGCGTTGAAGGCACTAGCAATGAGCAGTTCTTC. It yields the protein CSVEGTSNEQFF.

The CDR3 loop reads CASSLANEQFF. For the CDR3, the DNA is TGTGCCAGCAGCTTAGCCAATGAGCAGTTCTTC. V is TRBV11-1 and J is TRBJ2-1, with D uncertain. V lost 0 bases and J lost 6, with 0 bases in between. Germline CDR1 is SGHAT and CDR2 is FQDESV (reference sequence). The CDR3 loop spans 11 amino acids.

The chain is built from TRBV19 and TRBJ2-2; D gene unclear. Germline V CDR1 and CDR2: LNHDA, SQIVND (reference sequence). This CDR3 spans 12 amino acids. V gave up 9 bases and J gave up 7 bases, with 12 bases separating them. Here the CDR3 DNA reads TGTGCCAGCCGAGAGATGATCGGGGAGCTGTTTTTT. Translated: CASREMIGELFF.

CDR3 DNA: TGTGCCAGCAGCCCGGACAGTTATCAGCCCCAGCATTTT. It yields the protein CASSPDSYQPQHF. The chain employs TRBV5-5 and TRBJ1-5; tentative D call: TRBD1 (6 bases). This CDR3 region has 13 residues. CDR1 and CDR2 from the germline V gene are SGHKS and YYEKEE (reference sequence). Between the trimmed V and J ends, which lost 4 bases and 5 bases, there was a span of 10 bases.

The sample holds one count of this clone. This CDR3 is also generated by other DNA sequences in the sample. The chain has TRBV6-1 and TRBJ1-1; TRBD1 agrees at 11 bases. Germline-derived CDR1 and CDR2 are MNHNS and SASEGT. The junction had 3 bases not matched to a gene; V was cut back by 9 bases and J by 3 bases. This CDR3 is built from 13 residues. CDR3 sequence reads: CASRGQGDTEAFF. The CDR3 nucleotides read TGTGCCAGTAGGGGACAGGGGGACACTGAAGCTTTCTTT.

The chain joins TRBV29-1 to TRBJ1-1; 7 nucleotides align to TRBD1. V lost 2 bases to trimming and J lost 5 bases; unmatched junction nucleotides: 2. This CDR3 region has 12 residues. CDR1 and CDR2 from the germline V gene are SQVTM and ANQGSEA. CDR3 DNA: TGCAGCGTTGAACGACAGGGAACTGAAGCTTTCTTT. Its protein is CSVERQGTEAFF.